The rows below give T cell receptor beta chains drawn from one sample of a study of blood T cell repertoires in COVID-19. Clones were sequenced by immunoSEQ multiplex PCR, and TCRdb holds only the in-frame ones, with some missing. The sample contains about 39,000 clones, about 88% of which appear only once. Specimen: peripheral blood. The receptors here all came from a human donor in a cohort sampled during active COVID-19. Both conserved end residues are part of each CDR3. D genes are given only for firm matches. Size tells how often a clone was seen (once, few, many) or the class of an expanded clone, and some rows leave it out.

J gene: TRBJ2-5
D gene: TRBD2
clone size: NA
V gene: TRBV13
CDR3 DNA: TGTGCCAGCAGAGGGAACGGCGGGAGAGAGACCCAGTACTTC
CDR3 protein: CASRGNGGRETQYF

J gene: TRBJ1-2
D gene: NA
clone size: NA
V gene: TRBV7-9
CDR3 DNA: TGTGCCAGCAGCTTAGTTGACAGAGGCTTGGGCTACACCTTC
CDR3 protein: CASSLVDRGLGYTF

J gene: TRBJ2-7
D gene: NA
clone size: few
V gene: TRBV5-3
CDR3 DNA: TGTGCCAGAAGCTGTGACAGTTCCTCCTACGAGCAGTACTTC
CDR3 protein: CARSCDSSSYEQYF

J gene: TRBJ2-6
D gene: NA
clone size: NA
V gene: TRBV27
CDR3 DNA: TGTGCCAGCAGTTTCAGGGGTGGGGCCAACGTCCTGACTTTC
CDR3 protein: CASSFRGGANVLTF

J gene: TRBJ2-1
D gene: TRBD2
clone size: NA
V gene: TRBV3-1/TRBV3-2
CDR3 DNA: TGTGCCAGCAGCTCCGGGGGGGCCCTCAATGAGCAGTTCTTC
CDR3 protein: CASSSGGALNEQFF

J gene: TRBJ1-2
D gene: TRBD1
clone size: NA
V gene: TRBV18
CDR3 DNA: TGTGCCAGCTCACCAACGACAGGGCCTTATAACTATGGCTACACCTTC
CDR3 protein: CASSPTTGPYNYGYTF

J gene: TRBJ2-6
D gene: NA
clone size: once
V gene: TRBV4-2
CDR3 DNA: TGTGCCAGCAGCCAAGAGACAGCCAAAGCCAACGTCCTGACTTTC
CDR3 protein: CASSQETAKANVLTF

J gene: TRBJ1-1
D gene: TRBD1
clone size: once
V gene: TRBV19
CDR3 DNA: TGTGCCAGTAGTCGGGACAGCGTGGAAGCTTTCTTT
CDR3 protein: CASSRDSVEAFF

J gene: TRBJ2-7
D gene: TRBD1
clone size: NA
V gene: TRBV2
CDR3 DNA: TGTGCCAGCAGTGATCCGGGCAGGGGGAACGACGAGCAGTACTTC
CDR3 protein: CASSDPGRGNDEQYF

J gene: TRBJ2-3
D gene: TRBD2
clone size: NA
V gene: TRBV4-1
CDR3 DNA: TGCGCCAGCAGCCGAACTAGCGGGGGGGCCGTAGATACGCAGTATTTT
CDR3 protein: CASSRTSGGAVDTQYF

J gene: TRBJ1-4
D gene: NA
clone size: NA
V gene: TRBV28
CDR3 DNA: TGTGCCAGCAGTTCCACAGGACAGCCTGGGGAAAAACTGTTTTTT
CDR3 protein: CASSSTGQPGEKLFF

J gene: TRBJ1-5
D gene: NA
clone size: NA
V gene: TRBV27
CDR3 DNA: TGTGCCAGCAGTTTAGGGCCTACTTTGCCCCAGCATTTT
CDR3 protein: CASSLGPTLPQHF

J gene: TRBJ2-5
D gene: TRBD1
clone size: NA
V gene: TRBV6-6
CDR3 DNA: TGTGCCAGCAGTTATGGACAGGGGGCGCGAGAGACCCAGTACTTC
CDR3 protein: CASSYGQGARETQYF

J gene: TRBJ1-1
D gene: TRBD1
clone size: NA
V gene: TRBV9
CDR3 DNA: TGTGCCAGCAGCCCACGGGACAGGGGGAACACTGAAGCTTTCTTT
CDR3 protein: CASSPRDRGNTEAFF

J gene: TRBJ2-7
D gene: TRBD2
clone size: NA
V gene: TRBV3-1/TRBV3-2
CDR3 DNA: TGTGCCAGCAGCCAAACTAGCGGGGGCACCTACGAGCAGTACTTC
CDR3 protein: CASSQTSGGTYEQYF

J gene: TRBJ2-2
D gene: TRBD1
clone size: NA
V gene: TRBV18
CDR3 DNA: TGTGCCAGCTCACCCCGGGACAGAAGGACCGGGGAGCTGTTTTTT
CDR3 protein: CASSPRDRRTGELFF

J gene: TRBJ1-1
D gene: TRBD1
clone size: NA
V gene: TRBV10-2
CDR3 DNA: TGCGCCAGCAGCCCAGGGGGCAGAGCTTTCTTT
CDR3 protein: CASSPGGRAFF

J gene: TRBJ1-4
D gene: NA
clone size: NA
V gene: TRBV27
CDR3 DNA: TGTGCCAGCAGTTTAACTGGAGGGTTGGGTGAAAAACTGTTTTTT
CDR3 protein: CASSLTGGLGEKLFF

J gene: TRBJ1-2
D gene: NA
clone size: NA
V gene: TRBV28
CDR3 DNA: TGTGCCAGCAGTTTAGGACAGCTACGCTATGGCTACACCTTC
CDR3 protein: CASSLGQLRYGYTF

J gene: TRBJ2-3
D gene: TRBD2
clone size: NA
V gene: TRBV6-2/TRBV6-3
CDR3 DNA: TGTGCCAGCAGTCTAGAAGCGGGGGGGCCCGGAGATACGCAGTATTTT
CDR3 protein: CASSLEAGGPGDTQYF

J gene: TRBJ2-3
D gene: NA
clone size: NA
V gene: TRBV12-3/TRBV12-4
CDR3 DNA: TGTGCCAGCAGTTTGAGAGATACGCAGTATTTT
CDR3 protein: CASSLRDTQYF

J gene: TRBJ2-1
D gene: TRBD2
clone size: NA
V gene: TRBV11-3
CDR3 DNA: TGTGCCAGCAGCCCCGGGGTAGCGGGGGCAATGGAGCAGTTCTTC
CDR3 protein: CASSPGVAGAMEQFF

J gene: TRBJ1-1
D gene: TRBD1
clone size: NA
V gene: TRBV11-2
CDR3 DNA: TGTGCCAGCAGCTTAATGGGACAGGGGGAAGCTTTCTTT
CDR3 protein: CASSLMGQGEAFF

J gene: TRBJ1-1
D gene: TRBD1
clone size: NA
V gene: TRBV3-1/TRBV3-2
CDR3 DNA: TGTGCCAGCAGCCGGACAGGGAGTAACACTGAAGCTTTCTTT
CDR3 protein: CASSRTGSNTEAFF

J gene: TRBJ2-7
D gene: TRBD1
clone size: NA
V gene: TRBV28
CDR3 DNA: TGTGCCAGCAGTCTCTCGGACAGGTCCTACGAGCAGTACTTC
CDR3 protein: CASSLSDRSYEQYF

J gene: TRBJ2-7
D gene: TRBD1
clone size: NA
V gene: TRBV4-2
CDR3 DNA: TGTGCCAGCAGCGCCCGGACAGGGGCATCCTACGAGCAGTACTTC
CDR3 protein: CASSARTGASYEQYF

J gene: TRBJ1-1
D gene: TRBD1
clone size: NA
V gene: TRBV13
CDR3 DNA: TGTGCCAGCAGCTCCCGACAGGGGGCGGCTGAAGCTTTCTTT
CDR3 protein: CASSSRQGAAEAFF

J gene: TRBJ2-7
D gene: NA
clone size: NA
V gene: TRBV21-1
CDR3 DNA: TGTGCCAGCAGCAAAGATCATTTCTCTGGACAGGGGGACTCCTACGAGCAGTACTTC
CDR3 protein: CASSKDHFSGQGDSYEQYF

J gene: TRBJ2-3
D gene: NA
clone size: NA
V gene: TRBV5-1
CDR3 DNA: TGCGCCAGCAGCTTAGGGGCGGGGGCCCCCGATACGCAGTATTTT
CDR3 protein: CASSLGAGAPDTQYF

J gene: TRBJ2-3
D gene: NA
clone size: NA
V gene: TRBV27
CDR3 DNA: TGTGCCAGCAGCCCAGGGACAGATACGCAGTATTTT
CDR3 protein: CASSPGTDTQYF

J gene: TRBJ1-1
D gene: TRBD1
clone size: NA
V gene: TRBV5-1
CDR3 DNA: TGCGCCAGCAGCTTGGACGTTTCAGGGGGCGGGACTGAAGCTTTCTTT
CDR3 protein: CASSLDVSGGGTEAFF

J gene: TRBJ2-7
D gene: NA
clone size: NA
V gene: TRBV30
CDR3 DNA: TGTGCCTCCCGGGGCAGGGGCGAGCAGTACTTC
CDR3 protein: CASRGRGEQYF

J gene: TRBJ2-1
D gene: TRBD2
clone size: NA
V gene: TRBV5-5
CDR3 DNA: TGTGCCAGCAGCAGCGGGGATGCCTACAATGAGCAGTTCTTC
CDR3 protein: CASSSGDAYNEQFF

J gene: TRBJ1-5
D gene: NA
clone size: NA
V gene: TRBV5-6
CDR3 DNA: TGTGCCAGCAGCTTGCAGGGAGGGTATAGCAATCAGCCCCAGCATTTT
CDR3 protein: CASSLQGGYSNQPQHF

J gene: TRBJ1-5
D gene: TRBD1
clone size: NA
V gene: TRBV2
CDR3 DNA: TGTGCCAGCAGTTCCATCCGGGACAGTAATCAGCCCCAGCATTTT
CDR3 protein: CASSSIRDSNQPQHF

J gene: TRBJ2-5
D gene: TRBD2
clone size: NA
V gene: TRBV2
CDR3 DNA: TGTGCCAGCAGTGGGGGGTCGGGGGGCCAAGAGACCCAGTACTTC
CDR3 protein: CASSGGSGGQETQYF

J gene: TRBJ2-3
D gene: TRBD1
clone size: NA
V gene: TRBV7-9
CDR3 DNA: TGTGCCAGCAGCCCGGACAGGGACCTCAAAGATACGCAGTATTTT
CDR3 protein: CASSPDRDLKDTQYF

J gene: TRBJ1-1
D gene: NA
clone size: NA
V gene: TRBV5-8
CDR3 DNA: TGTGCCAGCAGCTTGTCGCGTGCTAGGGGCAGAATGAACACTGAAGCTTTCTTT
CDR3 protein: CASSLSRARGRMNTEAFF

J gene: TRBJ1-4
D gene: NA
clone size: NA
V gene: TRBV4-1
CDR3 DNA: TGCGCCAGCAGCAGAACGCAAACTCCGAATGAAAAACTGTTTTTT
CDR3 protein: CASSRTQTPNEKLFF

J gene: TRBJ2-1
D gene: TRBD2
clone size: NA
V gene: TRBV3-1/TRBV3-2
CDR3 DNA: TGTGCCAGCAGTCGCCCAGGGGTAGCGGGGGGGTTAAATGAGCAGTTCTTC
CDR3 protein: CASSRPGVAGGLNEQFF

J gene: TRBJ1-4
D gene: NA
clone size: NA
V gene: TRBV19
CDR3 DNA: TGTGCCAGCAAGGGAGATGAAAAACTGTTTTTT
CDR3 protein: CASKGDEKLFF

J gene: TRBJ2-5
D gene: TRBD1
clone size: NA
V gene: TRBV20-1
CDR3 DNA: TGCAGAATACAGGGGGGAGAGACCCAGTACTTC
CDR3 protein: CRIQGGETQYF

J gene: TRBJ2-7
D gene: NA
clone size: once
V gene: TRBV4-2
CDR3 DNA: TGTGCCAGCAGCCAAGAGACTTCATACGAGCAGTACTTC
CDR3 protein: CASSQETSYEQYF

J gene: TRBJ2-1
D gene: NA
clone size: NA
V gene: TRBV28
CDR3 DNA: TGTGCCAGCAGAGACCCTTGGCGGGGAGGCAATGAGCAGTTCTTC
CDR3 protein: CASRDPWRGGNEQFF

J gene: TRBJ2-4
D gene: TRBD2
clone size: NA
V gene: TRBV5-4
CDR3 DNA: TGTGCCAGCAGCTACGCGGGGGTCAAAAACATTCAGTACTTC
CDR3 protein: CASSYAGVKNIQYF

J gene: TRBJ1-5
D gene: NA
clone size: NA
V gene: TRBV27
CDR3 DNA: TGTGCCAGCAGTTTCCAGGGGAAGGATCAGCCCCAGCATTTT
CDR3 protein: CASSFQGKDQPQHF

J gene: TRBJ2-1
D gene: TRBD1
clone size: NA
V gene: TRBV29-1
CDR3 DNA: TGCAGCACCCGGGACAGCCCCTCGGCTGCGGAGCAGTTCTTC
CDR3 protein: CSTRDSPSAAEQFF